The sequence of this TCR beta chain was determined in a study of human T cells and chemical hapten exposure (dated by TCRdb to about 2021). Regarding the complete study: Libraries were pooled for sequencing, and per-sample TCR yields varied mainly because of small differences in library volumes within the pool. Peripheral blood TCR repertoire changes were tracked in vivo in alopecia patients during primary and secondary sensitization to the hapten diphenylcyclopropenone (DPC). For every blood RNA sample, sequencing covered both the TCR alpha and TCR beta chains. General study outcomes and caveats: Repeated subsampling changed both the strength of the expansion versus patch-test correlation and the threshold at which that correlation became significant. DPC sensitization did not change the number of TCRs with a frequency above 1 in 1000, and there was no evidence of changes in global repertoire structure.

Libraries were constructed by RACE. Reads for this sample came from a NextSeq 500. During library preparation, unique molecular identifiers were attached to individual cDNA molecules so that TCRs could be counted quantitatively and reproducibly. From the authors' description of their analysis: A median of approximately 96,000 TCRs per sample was observed, with a range of about 23,224 to 750,000. The Decombinator software suite was used to annotate the V, J and CDR3 of the TCR reads. For PS versus PT1 abundance plots, all samples were subsampled to the same number of TCRs (28,000). Expanded TCRs were defined as absent before sensitization and observed at least eight times at the 2-week time point. In TCRdb, the public reads were trimmed at Q25 with fastp and aligned with MiXCR, with productive beta chains retained. Entries are consolidated by CDR3 protein sequence, retaining the most common genes and DNA. These V and J calls originate from TCRdb's pipeline instead of the authors' own analysis. The sample includes 65,000 or so distinct CDR3 sequences, with approximately 6.5% observed a single time. 3.4% of the sample rests with the top ten.

Sequences SEHNR (CDR1) and FQNEAQ (CDR2) are obtained from the germline V gene (reference sequence). CDR3 length: 17 amino acids, cysteine to phenylalanine. Here the CDR3 DNA is all that survives: 51 bases in frame from base 1. Trimming removed 5 bases from V and 7 bases from J; the gene matches leave 10 bases unexplained. This clonotype was detected ten times or more. Its antigen remains undetermined. Per-nucleotide qualities are absent, and no much larger clonotype sits a single base away. The sample's time point, from its label and the paper: healthy volunteer bleed at 6 weeks. Total RNA was isolated from unfractionated whole blood collected in Tempus Blood RNA tubes. A handful of healthy volunteers were used as TCR sequencing controls and were bled at day 0, 2 weeks and 6 weeks.

The clonotype was recovered from a female donor in good health. Some clones in this sample may be carry-over from other donors' samples. Source material: whole blood. The chain links TRBV7-9 with TRBJ2-1; TRBD2 aligns with 14 central bases. The sequence in DNA is TGTGCCAGCAGCCCCTCAACGGGGACTAGCGGGAGTAATGAGCAGTTCTTC. Its protein product is CASSPSTGTSGSNEQFF.